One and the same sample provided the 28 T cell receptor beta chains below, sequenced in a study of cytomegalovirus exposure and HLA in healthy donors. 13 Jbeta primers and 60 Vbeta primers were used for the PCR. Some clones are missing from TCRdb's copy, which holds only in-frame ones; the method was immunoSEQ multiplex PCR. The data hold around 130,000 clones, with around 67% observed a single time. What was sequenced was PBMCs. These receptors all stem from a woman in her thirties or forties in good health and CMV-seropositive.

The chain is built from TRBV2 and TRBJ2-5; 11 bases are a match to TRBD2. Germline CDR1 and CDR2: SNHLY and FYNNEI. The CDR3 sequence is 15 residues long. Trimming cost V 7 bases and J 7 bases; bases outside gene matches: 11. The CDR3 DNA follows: TGTGCCAGCACCAGACTAGCGGGGAAGGGGGGGACCCAGTACTTC. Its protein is CASTRLAGKGGTQYF.

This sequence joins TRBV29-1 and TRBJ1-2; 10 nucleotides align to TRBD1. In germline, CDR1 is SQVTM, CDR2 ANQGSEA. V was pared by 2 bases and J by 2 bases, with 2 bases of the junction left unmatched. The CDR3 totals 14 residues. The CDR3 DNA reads TGCAGCGTTGAATCGGGACAGGGGAACTATGGCTACACCTTC. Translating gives CSVESGQGNYGYTF.

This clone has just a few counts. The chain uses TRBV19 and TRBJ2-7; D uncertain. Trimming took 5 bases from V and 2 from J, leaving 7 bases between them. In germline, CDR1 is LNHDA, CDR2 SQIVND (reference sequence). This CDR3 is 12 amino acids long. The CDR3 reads CASSSGPYEQYF. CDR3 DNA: TGTGCCAGTAGTTCAGGTCCCTACGAGCAGTACTTC.

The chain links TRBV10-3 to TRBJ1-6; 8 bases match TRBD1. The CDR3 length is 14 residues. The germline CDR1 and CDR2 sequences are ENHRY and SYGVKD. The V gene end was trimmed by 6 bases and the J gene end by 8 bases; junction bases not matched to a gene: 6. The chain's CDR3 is CAIRGQGADSPLHF. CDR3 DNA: TGTGCCATCAGGGGGCAGGGGGCTGATTCACCCCTCCACTTT.

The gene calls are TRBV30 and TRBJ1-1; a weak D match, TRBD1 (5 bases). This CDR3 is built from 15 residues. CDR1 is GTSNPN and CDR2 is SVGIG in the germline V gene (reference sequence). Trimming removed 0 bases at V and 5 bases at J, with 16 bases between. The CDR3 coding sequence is TGTGCCTGGAGTGTACTCGGTACCGGGGGGACTGAAGCTTTCTTT. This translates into CAWSVLGTGGTEAFF.

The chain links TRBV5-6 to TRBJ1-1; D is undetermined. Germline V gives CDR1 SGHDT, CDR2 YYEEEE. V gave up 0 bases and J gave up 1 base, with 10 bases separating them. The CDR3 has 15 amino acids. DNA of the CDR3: TGTGCCAGCAGCTTGGATTGGCAGGAGAACACTGAAGCTTTCTTT. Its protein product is CASSLDWQENTEAFF.

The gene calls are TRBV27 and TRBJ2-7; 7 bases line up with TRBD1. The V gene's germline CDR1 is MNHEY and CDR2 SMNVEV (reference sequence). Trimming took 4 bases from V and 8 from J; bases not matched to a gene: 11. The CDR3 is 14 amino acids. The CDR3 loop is CASSSSRTTGKQYF. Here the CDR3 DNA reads TGTGCCAGCAGTTCATCCCGTACGACAGGGAAGCAGTACTTC.

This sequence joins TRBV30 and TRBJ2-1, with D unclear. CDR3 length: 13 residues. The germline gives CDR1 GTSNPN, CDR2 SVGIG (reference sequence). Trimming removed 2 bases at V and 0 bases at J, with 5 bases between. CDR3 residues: CAWSPSSYNEQFF. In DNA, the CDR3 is TGTGCCTGGAGTCCGAGCTCCTACAATGAGCAGTTCTTC.

CDR3 bases: TGTGCCAGCAGTGAAGGTCGACAGGGTGGTCGGGCCCAGCATTTT. Translating gives CASSEGRQGGRAQHF. The chain employs TRBV6-1 and TRBJ1-5; 7 bases map to TRBD1. After removal of 1 base from V and 11 bases from J, the junction contained 11 bases not matched to a gene. Germline CDR1 MNHNS, CDR2 SASEGT. There are 15 residues in the CDR3.

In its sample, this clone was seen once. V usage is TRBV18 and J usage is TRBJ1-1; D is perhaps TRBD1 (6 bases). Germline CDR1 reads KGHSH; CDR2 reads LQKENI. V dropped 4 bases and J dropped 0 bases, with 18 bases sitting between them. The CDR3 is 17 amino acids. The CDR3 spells CASSRGGGALMNTEAFF. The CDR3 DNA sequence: TGTGCCAGCTCACGGGGAGGGGGGGCCCTCATGAACACTGAAGCTTTCTTT.

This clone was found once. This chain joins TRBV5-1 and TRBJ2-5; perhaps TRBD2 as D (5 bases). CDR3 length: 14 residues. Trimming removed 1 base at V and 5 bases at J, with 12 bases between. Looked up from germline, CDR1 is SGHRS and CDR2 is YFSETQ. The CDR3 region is CASSLSTRSETQYF. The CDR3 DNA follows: TGCGCCAGCAGCTTGTCCACTAGGTCCGAGACCCAGTACTTC.

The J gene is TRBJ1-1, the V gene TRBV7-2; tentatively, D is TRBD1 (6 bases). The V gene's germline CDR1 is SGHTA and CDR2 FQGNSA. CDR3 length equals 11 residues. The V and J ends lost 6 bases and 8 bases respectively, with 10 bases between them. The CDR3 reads CASRAGTEAFF. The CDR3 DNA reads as TGTGCCAGCAGAGCCGGGACAGAAGCTTTCTTT.

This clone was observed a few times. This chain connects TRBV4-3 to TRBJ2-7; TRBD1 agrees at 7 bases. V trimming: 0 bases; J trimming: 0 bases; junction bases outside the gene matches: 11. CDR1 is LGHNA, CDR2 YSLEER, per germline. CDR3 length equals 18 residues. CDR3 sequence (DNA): TGCGCCAGCAGCCAAGATTCATCTGCGGACAGGCTCTCCTACGAGCAGTACTTC. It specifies CASSQDSSADRLSYEQYF.

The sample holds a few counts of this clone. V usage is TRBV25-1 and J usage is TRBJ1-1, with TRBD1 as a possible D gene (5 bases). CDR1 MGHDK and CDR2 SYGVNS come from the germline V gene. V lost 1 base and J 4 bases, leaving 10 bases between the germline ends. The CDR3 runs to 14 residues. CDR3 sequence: CASSESGGGTEAFF. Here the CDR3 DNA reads TGTGCCAGCAGTGAATCCGGGGGGGGCACTGAAGCTTTCTTT.

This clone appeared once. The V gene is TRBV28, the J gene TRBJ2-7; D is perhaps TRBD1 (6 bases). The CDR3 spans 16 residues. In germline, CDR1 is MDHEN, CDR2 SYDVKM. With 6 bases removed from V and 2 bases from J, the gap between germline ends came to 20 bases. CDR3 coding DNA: TGTGCCAGCAGGAGCCCCGCGGCAGGGACAACCTACGAGCAGTACTTC. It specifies CASRSPAAGTTYEQYF. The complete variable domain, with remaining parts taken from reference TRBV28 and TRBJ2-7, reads DVKVTQSSRYLVKRTGEKVFLECVQDMDHENMFWYRQDPGLGLRLIYFSYDVKMKEKGDIPEGYSVSREKKERFSLILESASTNQTSMYLCASRSPAAGTTYEQYFGPGTRLTVT.

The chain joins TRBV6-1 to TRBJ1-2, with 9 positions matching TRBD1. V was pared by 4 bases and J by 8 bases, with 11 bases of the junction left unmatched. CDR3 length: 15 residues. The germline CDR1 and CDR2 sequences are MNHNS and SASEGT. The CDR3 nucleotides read TGTGCCAGCAGTGGTAGAACAGGGGGCTCGGGCGGCTACACCTTC. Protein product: CASSGRTGGSGGYTF.

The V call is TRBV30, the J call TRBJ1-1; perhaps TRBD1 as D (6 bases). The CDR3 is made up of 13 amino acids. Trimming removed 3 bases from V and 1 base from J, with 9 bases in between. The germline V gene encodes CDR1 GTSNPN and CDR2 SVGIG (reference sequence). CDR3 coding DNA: TGTGCCTGGAGCAGGACAGCGAACACTGAAGCTTTCTTT. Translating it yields CAWSRTANTEAFF.

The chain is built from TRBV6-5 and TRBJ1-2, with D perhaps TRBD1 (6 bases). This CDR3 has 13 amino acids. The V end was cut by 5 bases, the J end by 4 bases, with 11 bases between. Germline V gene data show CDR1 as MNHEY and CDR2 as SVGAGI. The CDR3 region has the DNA TGTGCCAGCAGTGAAGGGGGGGGCTATGGCTACACCTTC. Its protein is CASSEGGGYGYTF.

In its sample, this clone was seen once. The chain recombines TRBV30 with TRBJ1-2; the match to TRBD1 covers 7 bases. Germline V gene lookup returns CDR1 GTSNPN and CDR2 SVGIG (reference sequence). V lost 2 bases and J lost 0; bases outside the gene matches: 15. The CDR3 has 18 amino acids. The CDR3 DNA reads TGTGCCTGGAGTACCCGGACAGGAGGGTATGGTACTAACTATGGCTACACCTTC. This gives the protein CAWSTRTGGYGTNYGYTF.

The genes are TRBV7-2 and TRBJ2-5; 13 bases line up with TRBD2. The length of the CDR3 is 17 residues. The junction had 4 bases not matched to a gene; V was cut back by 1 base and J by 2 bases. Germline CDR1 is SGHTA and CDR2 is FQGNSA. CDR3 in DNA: TGTGCCAGCAGCTTAGGGTGGACTAGCGGGGGACAAGAGACCCAGTACTTC. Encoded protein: CASSLGWTSGGQETQYF. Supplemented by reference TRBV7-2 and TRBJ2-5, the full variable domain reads GAGVSQSPSNKVTEKGKDVELRCDPISGHTALYWYRQSLGQGLEFLIYFQGNSAPDKSGLPSDRFSAERTGGSVSTLTIQRTQQEDSAVYLCASSLGWTSGGQETQYFGPGTRLLVL.

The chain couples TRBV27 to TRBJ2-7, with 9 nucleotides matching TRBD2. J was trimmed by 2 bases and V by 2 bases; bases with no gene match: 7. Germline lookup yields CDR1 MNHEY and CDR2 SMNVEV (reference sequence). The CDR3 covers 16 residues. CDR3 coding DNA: TGTGCCAGCAGTTTAGTGACTAGCGGACCTACCTACGAGCAGTACTTC. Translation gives CASSLVTSGPTYEQYF.

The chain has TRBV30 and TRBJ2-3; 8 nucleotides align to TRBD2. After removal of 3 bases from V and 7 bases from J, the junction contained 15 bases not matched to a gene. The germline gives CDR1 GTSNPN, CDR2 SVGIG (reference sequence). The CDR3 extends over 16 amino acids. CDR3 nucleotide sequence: TGTGCCTGGAGCGGAAAACTAGCGGAAACCCCGAATACGCAGTATTTT. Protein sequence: CAWSGKLAETPNTQYF.

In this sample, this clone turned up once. The CDR3 DNA is TGTGCCAGCAGCTTATCCGTGGGGCCCTGGGAGACCCAGTACTTC. Translated, it gives CASSLSVGPWETQYF. This chain uses TRBV7-2 with TRBJ2-5; D perhaps matches TRBD1 (5 bases). CDR1 SGHTA and CDR2 FQGNSA come from the germline V gene. This CDR3 is built from 15 residues. V was shortened by 2 bases and J by 5 bases, with 15 bases between the two germline ends.

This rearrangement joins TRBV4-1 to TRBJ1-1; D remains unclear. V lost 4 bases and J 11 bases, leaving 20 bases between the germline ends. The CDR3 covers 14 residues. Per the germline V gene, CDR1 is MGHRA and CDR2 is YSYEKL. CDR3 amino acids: CASSRLGLRDQAFF. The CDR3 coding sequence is TGCGCCAGCAGCCGCCTCGGACTGCGTGACCAGGCTTTCTTT.

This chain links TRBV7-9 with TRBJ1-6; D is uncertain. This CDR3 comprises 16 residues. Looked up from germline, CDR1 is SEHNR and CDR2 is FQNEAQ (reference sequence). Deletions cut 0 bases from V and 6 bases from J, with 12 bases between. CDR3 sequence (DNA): TGTGCCAGCAGCTTAGCGTCGGGAAGGTTTAATTCACCCCTCCACTTT. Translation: CASSLASGRFNSPLHF.

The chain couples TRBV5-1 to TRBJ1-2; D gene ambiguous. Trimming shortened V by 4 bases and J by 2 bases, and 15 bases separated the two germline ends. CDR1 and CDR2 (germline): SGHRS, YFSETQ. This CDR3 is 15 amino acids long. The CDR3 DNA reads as TGCGCCAGCAGCCCTGCGCAGGCCCAAAACTATGGCTACACCTTC. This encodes CASSPAQAQNYGYTF.

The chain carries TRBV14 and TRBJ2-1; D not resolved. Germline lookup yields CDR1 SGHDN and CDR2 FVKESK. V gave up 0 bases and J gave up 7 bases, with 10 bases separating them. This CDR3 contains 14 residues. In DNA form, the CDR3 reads TGTGCCAGCAGCCAAGATCTTCGTGCGAATGAGCAGTTCTTC. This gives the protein CASSQDLRANEQFF.

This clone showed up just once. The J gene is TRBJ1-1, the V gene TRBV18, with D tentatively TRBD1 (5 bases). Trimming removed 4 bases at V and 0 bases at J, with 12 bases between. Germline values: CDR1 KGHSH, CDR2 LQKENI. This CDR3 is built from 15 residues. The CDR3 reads CASSRTGVVNTEAFF. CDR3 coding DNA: TGTGCCAGCTCACGGACGGGGGTCGTGAACACTGAAGCTTTCTTT.